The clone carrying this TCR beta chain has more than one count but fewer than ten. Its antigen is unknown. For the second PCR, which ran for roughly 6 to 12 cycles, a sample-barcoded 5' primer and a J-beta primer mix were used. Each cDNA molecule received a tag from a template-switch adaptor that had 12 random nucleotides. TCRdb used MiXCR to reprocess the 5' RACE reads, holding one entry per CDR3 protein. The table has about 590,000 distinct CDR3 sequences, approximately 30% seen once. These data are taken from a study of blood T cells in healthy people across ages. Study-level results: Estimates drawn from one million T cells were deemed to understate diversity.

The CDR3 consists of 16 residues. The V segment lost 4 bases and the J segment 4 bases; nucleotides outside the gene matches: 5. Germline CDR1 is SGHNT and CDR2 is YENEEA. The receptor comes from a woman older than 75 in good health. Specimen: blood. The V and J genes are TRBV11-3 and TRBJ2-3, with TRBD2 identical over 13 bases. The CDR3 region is CASSSGTSGEADTQYF. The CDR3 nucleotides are TGTGCCAGCAGCTCCGGGACTAGCGGGGAGGCAGATACGCAGTATTTT. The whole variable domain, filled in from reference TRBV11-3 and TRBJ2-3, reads EAGVVQSPRYKIIEKKQPVAFWCNPISGHNTLYWYLQNLGQGPELLIRYENEEAVDDSQLPKDRFSAERLKGVDSTLKIQPAELGDSAVYLCASSSGTSGEADTQYFGPGTRLTVL.